The 28 T cell receptor beta chains listed next were all sequenced from one sample in a study of T cells in localized non-small cell lung cancer. Assay used: immunoSEQ multiplex PCR; TCRdb lists only in-frame clones, some missing. The sample has some 140,000 clones, 70% to 90% seen once. The sequences come from peripheral blood, collected before any cancer treatment. These receptors all stem from a female donor older than 55 with stage I lung adenocarcinoma.

The rearrangement joins TRBV19 to TRBJ1-2; no reliable D call. Trimming cost V 5 bases and J 8 bases, with 15 bases left between them. This CDR3 contains 13 residues. Germline V CDR1 and CDR2: LNHDA, SQIVND (reference sequence). CDR3 DNA: TGTGCCAGTAGTCAGTTCTCCGGAAGGGGCTACACCTTC. This translates into CASSQFSGRGYTF. The entire variable domain, with the rest obtained from reference TRBV19 and TRBJ1-2, is as follows: DGGITQSPKYLFRKEGQNVTLSCEQNLNHDAMYWYRQDPGQGLRLIYYSQIVNDFQKGDIAEGYSVSREKKESFPLTVTSAQKNPTAFYLCASSQFSGRGYTFGSGTRLTVV.

The chain links TRBV4-2 to TRBJ1-2; D is perhaps TRBD1 (6 bases). The ends were cut back, 4 bases at V and 5 bases at J, with 17 bases in the middle. Germline assignment: CDR1 LGHNA and CDR2 YNFKEQ. CDR3 size: 15 residues. The CDR3 region is CASSPTGTMVYGYTF. CDR3 nucleotide sequence: TGTGCCAGCAGCCCGACTGGGACAATGGTTTATGGCTACACCTTC.

This chain connects TRBV7-9 to TRBJ2-7; TRBD2 matches 9 bases. The CDR3 consists of 16 residues. The junction had 10 bases not matched to a gene; V was cut back by 5 bases and J by 2 bases. The germline CDR1 and CDR2 sequences are SEHNR and FQNEAQ (reference sequence). The chain's CDR3 is CASSRNVLAGTYEQYF. As DNA, the CDR3 is TGTGCCAGCAGCCGAAACGTTCTAGCGGGGACCTACGAGCAGTACTTC.

The rearrangement links TRBV28 to TRBJ1-1; unclear D gene. There are 13 residues in the CDR3. CDR1 and CDR2 from the germline V gene are MDHEN and SYDVKM. V lost 7 bases and J 1 base, leaving 10 bases between the germline ends. CDR3 coding DNA: TGTGCCAGCACCTGGACGAGGAACACTGAAGCTTTCTTT. Protein sequence: CASTWTRNTEAFF.

V usage is TRBV6-1 and J usage is TRBJ2-4; 9 nucleotides align to TRBD1. This CDR3 is 17 amino acids long. The ends lost 3 bases at V and 3 bases at J; junction bases unmatched: 9. Germline V lookup: CDR1 MNHNS, CDR2 SASEGT. For the CDR3, the DNA is TGTGCCAGCAGTGACCCGACAGGGGGTGGGGTCAAAAACATTCAGTACTTC. Translated: CASSDPTGGGVKNIQYF.

V usage is TRBV6-5 and J usage is TRBJ1-1; D unresolved. The CDR3 spans 14 residues. Germline V lookup: CDR1 MNHEY, CDR2 SVGAGI. V shed 6 bases and J shed 0 bases, with 11 bases lying between them. This chain's CDR3 is CASRAPPLNTEAFF. The DNA of the CDR3 is TGTGCCAGCAGGGCGCCCCCCCTGAACACTGAAGCTTTCTTT.

V and J are TRBV7-3 and TRBJ1-1; D not certain. The V end was cut by 0 bases, the J end by 5 bases, with 7 bases between. Germline CDR1 is SGHTA and CDR2 is FQGTGA. This CDR3 has 13 amino acids. The CDR3 nucleotides read TGTGCCAGCAGCTTAACGGTGGGAACTGAAGCTTTCTTT. It is translated as CASSLTVGTEAFF.

The chain couples TRBV5-1 to TRBJ2-7; a weak D match, TRBD1 (5 bases). CDR3 length: 12 amino acids. CDR1 is SGHRS, CDR2 YFSETQ, per germline. The ends were cut back, 0 bases at V and 12 bases at J, with 13 bases in the middle. The CDR3 coding sequence is TGCGCCAGCAGCTTGGAGAAGGGGTTGAGGTACTTC. Translating gives CASSLEKGLRYF.

The CDR3 bases are TGCGCCAGCAGCGACCGGACTCCTGGAGGTTACGAGCAGTACTTC. It translates to CASSDRTPGGYEQYF. The rearrangement joins TRBV5-1 to TRBJ2-7; maybe TRBD2 (5 bases). Germline loops: CDR1 SGHRS, CDR2 YFSETQ. Trimming removed 4 bases from V and 4 bases from J, with 18 bases in between. The CDR3 loop spans 15 amino acids.

This clone appeared once. This chain links TRBV30 with TRBJ2-7, with D unresolved. V was clipped by 5 bases and J by 4 bases, with 9 bases between them. Germline V gene data show CDR1 as GTSNPN and CDR2 as SVGIG (reference sequence). This CDR3 has 11 residues. The CDR3 DNA reads as TGTGCCTGGCAGTCGGCTTACGAGCAGTACTTC. This sequence encodes CAWQSAYEQYF.

This sequence joins TRBV2 and TRBJ1-4; D is unresolved. The ends were cut back, 4 bases at V and 10 bases at J, with 10 bases in the middle. CDR3 size: 12 residues. Germline CDR1 SNHLY, CDR2 FYNNEI. CDR3 amino acids: CASSVWPRKLFF. CDR3 bases: TGTGCCAGCAGTGTGTGGCCGAGAAAACTGTTTTTT. Full variable domain (rest looked up from reference TRBV2 and TRBJ1-4): EPEVTQTPSHQVTQMGQEVILRCVPISNHLYFYWYRQILGQKVEFLVSFYNNEISEKSEIFDDQFSVERPDGSNFTLKIRSTKLEDSAMYFCASSVWPRKLFFGSGTQLSVL.

The chain employs TRBV28 and TRBJ2-7, with TRBD1 matching 7 bases. V trimming: 5 bases; J trimming: 7 bases; junction bases outside the gene matches: 14. This CDR3 region has 15 residues. From germline, CDR1 is MDHEN and CDR2 SYDVKM. This CDR3 is CASSLRTGIYVEQYF. CDR3 bases: TGTGCCAGCAGTCTTCGGACAGGAATCTACGTAGAGCAGTACTTC. Full variable domain (missing parts from reference TRBV28 and TRBJ2-7): DVKVTQSSRYLVKRTGEKVFLECVQDMDHENMFWYRQDPGLGLRLIYFSYDVKMKEKGDIPEGYSVSREKKERFSLILESASTNQTSMYLCASSLRTGIYVEQYFGPGTRLTVT.

The chain employs TRBV2 and TRBJ2-3; 7 nucleotides match TRBD2. This CDR3 has 15 amino acids. Germline-derived CDR1 and CDR2 are SNHLY and FYNNEI. Trimming took 10 bases from V and 5 from J; bases not matched to a gene: 15. CDR3 coding DNA: TGTGCCACCAACCGGGACTACGGGAATGGAGATACGCAGTATTTT. This encodes CATNRDYGNGDTQYF.

The J gene is TRBJ1-2, the V gene TRBV2, with no clear D. CDR3 size: 9 residues. Germline loops: CDR1 SNHLY, CDR2 FYNNEI. The ends were cut back, 3 bases at V and 8 bases at J, with 1 base in the middle. CDR3 bases: TGTGCCAGCAGTGAGGGCTACACCTTC. It is translated as CASSEGYTF.

The chain is built from TRBV6-1 and TRBJ1-5; the D gene is possibly TRBD1 (5 bases). Germline CDR1 is MNHNS and CDR2 is SASEGT. The CDR3 spans 14 residues. Trimming took 4 bases from V and 3 from J, leaving 10 bases between them. Written as DNA, the CDR3 is TGTGCCAGCAGTGTGGGGGGTAACAATCAGCCCCAGCATTTT. Its translation: CASSVGGNNQPQHF.

V gene TRBV5-1 combines with J gene TRBJ2-7; TRBD2 matches at 8 bases. The CDR3 extends over 16 amino acids. Germline V lookup: CDR1 SGHRS, CDR2 YFSETQ. After removal of 4 bases from V and 3 bases from J, the junction contained 12 bases not matched to a gene. CDR3 nucleotide sequence: TGCGCCAGCAGCCTCTCCCCCGGACTAGCTAGCTACGAGCAGTACTTC. Amino acids: CASSLSPGLASYEQYF.

The rearrangement links TRBV4-2 to TRBJ2-1; D might be TRBD1 (5 bases). This CDR3 spans 14 amino acids. Germline V gene lookup returns CDR1 LGHNA and CDR2 YNFKEQ. V gave up 4 bases and J gave up 6 bases, with 13 bases separating them. The CDR3 coding sequence is TGTGCCAGCAGCCTTGCAGACAGCACCAATGAGCAGTTCTTC. The encoded protein is CASSLADSTNEQFF.

This chain connects TRBV7-9 to TRBJ2-6; weak D call: TRBD1 (5 bases). The CDR3 spans 18 residues. V lost 2 bases and J lost 2, with 16 bases in between. CDR1 and CDR2 from the germline V gene are SEHNR and FQNEAQ (reference sequence). CDR3 coding DNA: TGTGCCAGCAGCTTAATCCAGGGTTTGTTGGCTGGGGCCAACGTCCTGACTTTC. Protein sequence: CASSLIQGLLAGANVLTF.

This clone was found once. The V and J genes are TRBV28 and TRBJ1-2; possibly TRBD1 for D (5 bases). V lost 1 base to trimming and J lost 6 bases, with 9 bases between them. CDR3 length: 13 residues. Germline V gives CDR1 MDHEN, CDR2 SYDVKM. CDR3 amino acids: CASSLYSRDGYTF. CDR3 sequence (DNA): TGTGCCAGCAGTTTATACTCCAGGGATGGCTACACCTTC.

The CDR3 is CASRIIGAHEQYF. CDR3 nucleotide sequence: TGTGCCAGCAGAATTATAGGGGCACACGAGCAGTACTTC. The chain uses TRBV11-2 and TRBJ2-7, with a tentative D call TRBD1 (5 bases). V lost 6 bases to trimming and J lost 5 bases, with 14 bases between them. Germline V gene data show CDR1 as SGHAT and CDR2 as FQNNGV. The CDR3 runs 13 residues.

The chain carries TRBV27 and TRBJ2-3; D perhaps matches TRBD2 (5 bases). Looked up from germline, CDR1 is MNHEY and CDR2 is SMNVEV (reference sequence). The CDR3 is 14 amino acids. The germline V and J ends were trimmed by 6 bases and 3 bases, with 13 bases remaining between them. As DNA, the CDR3 is TGTGCCAGCAGCCTGGGGAGTTGGACAGATACGCAGTATTTT. Protein sequence: CASSLGSWTDTQYF.

The genes are TRBV5-4 and TRBJ2-5, with a tentative D call TRBD1 (5 bases). CDR1 and CDR2 (germline): SGHNT, YYREEE (reference sequence). The CDR3 has 14 residues. Trimming removed 4 bases from V and 4 bases from J, with 14 bases in between. CDR3 in DNA: TGTGCCAGCAGCCGAACAGGAAATGGAGAGACCCAGTACTTC. Its protein product is CASSRTGNGETQYF. Combining the CDR3 with reference TRBV5-4 and TRBJ2-5 gives the whole variable domain ETGVTQSPTHLIKTRGQQVTLRCSSQSGHNTVSWYQQALGQGPQFIFQYYREEENGRGNFPPRFSGLQFPNYSSELNVNALELDDSALYLCASSRTGNGETQYFGPGTRLLVL.

This clone occurred a few times. The CDR3 bases are TGTGCCAGCAGGCCCGGGGAAGCCGATGAGCAGTTCTTC. As protein: CASRPGEADEQFF. The chain couples TRBV7-9 to TRBJ2-1, with a weak D call TRBD2 (5 bases). The CDR3 loop spans 13 amino acids. V lost 6 bases to trimming and J lost 8 bases, with 14 bases between them. Germline CDR1 SEHNR, CDR2 FQNEAQ (reference sequence).

The chain joins TRBV4-1 to TRBJ2-7; 13 nucleotides line up with TRBD2. CDR1 is MGHRA, CDR2 YSYEKL, per germline. The CDR3 totals 18 residues. The V and J ends lost 2 bases and 2 bases, in that order; junction bases with no gene match: 9. CDR3: CASSQQATLAGGTYEQYF. The CDR3 nucleotides are TGCGCCAGCAGCCAACAGGCCACACTAGCGGGAGGGACCTACGAGCAGTACTTC.

The count of this clone is one. The chain uses TRBV6-5 and TRBJ2-2, with D unresolved. Germline-derived CDR1 and CDR2 are MNHEY and SVGAGI. V dropped 6 bases and J dropped 4 bases, with 6 bases sitting between them. The CDR3 extends over 12 amino acids. The CDR3: CASREVTGELFF. For the CDR3, the DNA is TGTGCCAGCAGAGAGGTCACCGGGGAGCTGTTTTTT.

V usage is TRBV21-1 and J usage is TRBJ1-4; the listed D gene, TRBD1, was not tested against the DNA. TRBV21-1 is a pseudogene locus. CDR3 length: 16 residues. CDR3 sequence reads: CASSPHPTGTNEKLFF. CDR3 in DNA: TGTGCCAGCAGCCCACACCCGACAGGAACTAATGAAAAACTGTTTTTT.

The chain employs TRBV30 and TRBJ2-2; a possible D gene is TRBD2 (5 bases). Germline lookup yields CDR1 GTSNPN and CDR2 SVGIG (reference sequence). The CDR3 contains 14 residues. The V gene lost 0 bases and the J gene lost 4 bases, with 9 bases spanning the gap. CDR3 protein: CAWSVLVFTGELFF. CDR3 bases: TGTGCCTGGAGTGTACTAGTTTTCACCGGGGAGCTGTTTTTT.

The chain uses TRBV19 and TRBJ2-2; 7 nucleotides match TRBD2. This CDR3 has 16 amino acids. Germline loops: CDR1 LNHDA, CDR2 SQIVND (reference sequence). V was clipped by 2 bases and J by 2 bases; unmatched bases: 5. CDR3 sequence reads: CASSIRLAANTGELFF. CDR3 bases: TGTGCCAGTAGTATACGTCTAGCGGCCAACACCGGGGAGCTGTTTTTT.